The present entry profiles one T cell receptor beta chain with its context. Its antigen specificity is not known. Nothing much larger sits one base from this clone, and base qualities are not available. The data were obtained in a study of T cell changes during pregnancy in multiple sclerosis (dated by TCRdb to between 2017 and 2020). A note on the overall study: The study looked at changes in the T cell repertoire across pregnancy in women with multiple sclerosis.

Libraries came from the immunoSEQ multiplex PCR assay. TCRdb provides this immuneACCESS table in a form limited to in-frame rearrangements. Some clones are lacking; in checked studies, under half of them reflect an unresolved V gene, and why the rest are absent is not known. Recorded for this sample are some 61,000 clones; about 90% of them occurred a single time. The ten biggest clones cover 0.86% of the sample. Trimming leaves V shorter by 4 bases and J shorter by 7 bases, with the junction holding 9 bases beyond the gene matches. The CDR3 spans 15 residues, from the cysteine through the phenylalanine. CDR3 DNA only is kept here, 45 bases in frame from base 1. CDR1 and CDR2, looked up from the germline V gene (reference sequence), are SGHNT and YYREEE.

This clonotype was obtained from a female donor with multiple sclerosis, enrolled in a pregnancy study. The rearrangement combines TRBV5-4 with TRBJ2-7; TRBD1 lines up with 12 middle nucleotides. Sequenced here: peripheral blood, sampled in the second trimester of pregnancy. The nucleotide sequence reads as follows: TGTGCCAGCAGCCCTCCGGGACAGGGGGCAAATGAGCAGTACTTC. This translates into CASSPPGQGANEQYF.